A single sample gave rise to the 5 T cell receptor beta chains below, sequenced in a study of metastatic and nonmetastatic thyroid tumors. With MiXCR, TCRdb reprocessed the PCR reads. Of approximately 28,000 clones listed, roughly a fifth are singletons. All patients were treatment-naive before thyroid surgery. The specimen sequenced was blood. The receptors originated from a female donor with papillary thyroid cancer or a benign thyroid nodule (not recorded which). Some clones in this sample may be carry-over from other donors' samples.

This clone came up a few times. The rearrangement links TRBV28 to TRBJ1-2, with 7 bases lining up with TRBD1. The CDR3 covers 17 residues. After removal of 5 bases from V and 2 bases from J, the junction contained 14 bases not matched to a gene. Per the germline V gene, CDR1 is MDHEN and CDR2 is SYDVKM. The CDR3 reads CASSLSWLDRRNYGYTF. CDR3 in DNA: TGTGCCAGCAGTCTCTCGTGGCTGGACAGGCGAAACTATGGCTACACCTTC.

The chain links TRBV30 to TRBJ2-7; unclear D gene. CDR1 GTSNPN and CDR2 SVGIG come from the germline V gene (reference sequence). The V end was cut by 2 bases, the J end by 1 base, with 6 bases between. This CDR3 is built from 12 residues. The DNA of the CDR3 is TGTGCCTGGAGTCCAGATTCCTACGAGCAGTACTTC. This encodes CAWSPDSYEQYF.

The CDR3 protein is CASSEDRGQGSHEQYF. The CDR3 DNA is TGTGCCAGCAGTGAAGACAGGGGACAGGGTTCCCACGAGCAGTACTTC. The V gene is TRBV6-1, the J gene TRBJ2-7, with 9 bases lining up with TRBD1. Germline-derived CDR1 and CDR2 are MNHNS and SASEGT. With V trimmed by 1 base and J by 5 bases, 9 bases remained unmatched. The CDR3 is made up of 16 amino acids.

This chain links TRBV7-6 with TRBJ2-3, with 10 bases lining up with TRBD1. V was pared by 5 bases and J by 2 bases, with 4 bases of the junction left unmatched. Germline V lookup: CDR1 SGHVS, CDR2 FNYEAQ. This CDR3 comprises 15 residues. CDR3 sequence (DNA): TGTGCCAGCAGCCAGGGACAGGGGATCACAGATACGCAGTATTTT. It codes for CASSQGQGITDTQYF.

The rearrangement joins TRBV20-1 to TRBJ2-1; 11 nucleotides agree with TRBD2. This CDR3 has 15 amino acids. Trimming took 2 bases from V and 5 from J; bases not matched to a gene: 5. Per the germline V gene, CDR1 is DFQATT and CDR2 is SNEGSKA (reference sequence). The CDR3 spells CSARLGLAVDNEQFF. CDR3 nucleotide sequence: TGCAGTGCTAGACTGGGACTAGCGGTAGACAATGAGCAGTTCTTC.